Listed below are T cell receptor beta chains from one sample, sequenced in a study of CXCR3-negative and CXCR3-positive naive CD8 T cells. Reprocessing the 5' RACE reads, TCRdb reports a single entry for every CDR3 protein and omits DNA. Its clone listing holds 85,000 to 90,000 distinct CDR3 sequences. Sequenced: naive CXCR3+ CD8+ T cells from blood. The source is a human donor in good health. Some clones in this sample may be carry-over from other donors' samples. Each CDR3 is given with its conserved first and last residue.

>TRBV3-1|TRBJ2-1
CASSHSAESSYNEQFF
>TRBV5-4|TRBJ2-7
CASSPGGSSYEQYF
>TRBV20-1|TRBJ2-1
CSASEGVDEQFF
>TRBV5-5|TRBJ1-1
CASSLAGRLAEAFF
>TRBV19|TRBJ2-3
CASTDSLYTQYF
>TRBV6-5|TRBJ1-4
CASSYYPGQNEKLFF
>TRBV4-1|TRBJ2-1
CASSQGTDLAGDEQFF
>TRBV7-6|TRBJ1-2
CASSPGAGGYTF
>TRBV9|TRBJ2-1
CASSVETGVSNEQFF
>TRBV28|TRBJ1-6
CASSSLGQGHSPLHF
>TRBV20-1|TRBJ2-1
CSARDGRTTYNEQFF
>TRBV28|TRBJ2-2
CASSFALRTGPTGELFF
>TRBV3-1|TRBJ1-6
CASSQTGDWVHF
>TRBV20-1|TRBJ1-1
CSAREPQGLNTEAFF
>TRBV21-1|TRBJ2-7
CASSWGTGSSYEQYF
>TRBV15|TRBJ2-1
CATISGAGGIYNEQFF
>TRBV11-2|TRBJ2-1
CASSLGVDEQFF
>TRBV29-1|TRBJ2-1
CSVQTSGDEQFF
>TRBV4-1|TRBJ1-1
CASSHPLGTEAFF
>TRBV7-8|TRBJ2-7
CASSLAWVTSGGRSSYEQYF
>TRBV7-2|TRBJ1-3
CASSLGGSGNTIYF
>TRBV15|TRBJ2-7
CATSRGDKQYF
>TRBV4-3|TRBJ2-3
CASSQLGGASSTDTQYF
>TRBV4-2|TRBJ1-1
CASSHEQGWTEAFF
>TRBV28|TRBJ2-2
CASSFQDYFGKELFF
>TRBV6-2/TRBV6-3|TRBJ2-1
CASSQGSYNEQFF
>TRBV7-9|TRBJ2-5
CASSHLGQPQETQYF
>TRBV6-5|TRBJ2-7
CASSVTSGGYEQYF
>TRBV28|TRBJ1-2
CASSPRQGAGYGYTF
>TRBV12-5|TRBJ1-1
CASGLYGETAFF
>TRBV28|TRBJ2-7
CASSYGGTGAYEQYF
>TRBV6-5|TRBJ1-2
CASSSDSFSYTF
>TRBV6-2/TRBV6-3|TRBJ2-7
CASSYQGLGRGEQYF
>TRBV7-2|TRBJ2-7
CASSSTGTGGDEQYF
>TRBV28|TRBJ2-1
CASTTSGSLYNEQFF
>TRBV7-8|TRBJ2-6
CASSLWALSGANVLTF
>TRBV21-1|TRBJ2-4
CASSDRVDITKNTQYF
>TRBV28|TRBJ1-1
CASSLGPEAFF
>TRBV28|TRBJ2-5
CASSFEETQYF
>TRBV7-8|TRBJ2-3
CASSWGPDTQYF
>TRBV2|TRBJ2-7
CASIGGDSYEQYF
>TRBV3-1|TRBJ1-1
CASSQGGEAFF
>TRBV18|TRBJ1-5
CASSPGRRINSNQPQHF
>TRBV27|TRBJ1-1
CASRNTGGNTEAFF
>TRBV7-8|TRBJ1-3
CASSLVGEGNTIYF
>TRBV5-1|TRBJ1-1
CASSYRGPETRNTEAFF
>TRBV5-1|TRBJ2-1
CASSLQASGNEQFF
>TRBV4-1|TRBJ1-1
CASSGVGNTEAFF
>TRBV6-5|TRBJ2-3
CATGASADTQYF
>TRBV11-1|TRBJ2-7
CASSRSTSGSTYEQYF
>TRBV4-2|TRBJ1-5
CASSQAGQGSQPQHF
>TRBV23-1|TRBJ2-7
CASSQWCRAKTYEQYF
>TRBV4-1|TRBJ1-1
CASSQDGIVAFF
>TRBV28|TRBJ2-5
CASSKPGTGYQETQYF
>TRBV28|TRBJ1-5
CASSETRVSSNQPQHF